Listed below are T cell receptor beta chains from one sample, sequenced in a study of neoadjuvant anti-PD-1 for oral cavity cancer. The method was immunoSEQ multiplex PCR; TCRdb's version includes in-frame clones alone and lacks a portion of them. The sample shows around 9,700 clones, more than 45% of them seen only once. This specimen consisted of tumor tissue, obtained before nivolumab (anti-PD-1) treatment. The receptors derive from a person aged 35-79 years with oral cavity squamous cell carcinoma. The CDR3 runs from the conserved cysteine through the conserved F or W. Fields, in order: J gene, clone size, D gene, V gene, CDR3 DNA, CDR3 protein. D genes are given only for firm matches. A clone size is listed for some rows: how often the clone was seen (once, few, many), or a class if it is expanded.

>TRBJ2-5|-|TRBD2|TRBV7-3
TGTGCCAGCAGCCTACTCCGGGGGGGCTCACTTGAGACCCAGTACTTC
CASSLLRGGSLETQYF
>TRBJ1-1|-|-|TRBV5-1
TGCGCCAGCAGCTTGGATGGCAGTCTGAACACTGAAGCTTTCTTT
CASSLDGSLNTEAFF
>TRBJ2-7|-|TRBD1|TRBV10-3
TGTGCCACCGGGACAGGTCCGGGCGAGCAGTACTTC
CATGTGPGEQYF
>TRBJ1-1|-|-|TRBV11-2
TGTGCCAGCAGCCCGCCCCGGGACACTGAAGCTTTCTTT
CASSPPRDTEAFF
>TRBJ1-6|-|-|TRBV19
TGTGCCAGTAGTATAGGACAAATTAATTCACCCCTCCACTTT
CASSIGQINSPLHF
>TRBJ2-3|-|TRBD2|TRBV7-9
TGTGCCAGCAGTCCGCTAGCGGGGGGAGCAGATACGCAGTATTTT
CASSPLAGGADTQYF
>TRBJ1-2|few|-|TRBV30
TGTGCCTGGAGTGTACAGGGAATTAACTATGGCTACACCTTC
CAWSVQGINYGYTF
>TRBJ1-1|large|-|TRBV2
TGTGCCAGCAGGAGTTCCAGGGTGACGAACACTGAAGCTTTCTTT
CASRSSRVTNTEAFF
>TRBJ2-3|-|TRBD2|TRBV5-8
TGTGCCAGCAGCCGCGGGGGGGGGACCACAGATACGCAGTATTTT
CASSRGGGTTDTQYF
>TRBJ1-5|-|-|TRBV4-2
TGTGCCAGCAGCCAAGGGGATCCGGGTCAGCCCCAGCATTTT
CASSQGDPGQPQHF
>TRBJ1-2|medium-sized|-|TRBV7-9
TGTGCCAGCAGCTTGGGGCAGAACAACTATGGCTACACCTTC
CASSLGQNNYGYTF
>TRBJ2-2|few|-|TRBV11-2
TGTGCCAGCAGCCCCTGGACAGATGCGAACACCGGGGAGCTGTTTTTT
CASSPWTDANTGELFF
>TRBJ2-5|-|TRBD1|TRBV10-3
TGTGCCATCAGAACTGACAGGGGGGGAGAGACCCAGTACTTC
CAIRTDRGGETQYF
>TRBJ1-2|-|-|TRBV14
TGTGCCAGCAGCCAAGAAGTGGAAGGTCCATATGCCACTAGAAACGGCTACACCTTC
CASSQEVEGPYATRNGYTF
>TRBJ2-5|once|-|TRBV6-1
TGTGCCAGCAGTGTGCGGTACCAAGAGACCCAGTACTTC
CASSVRYQETQYF
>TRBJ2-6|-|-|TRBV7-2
TGTGCCAGCAGCTTAGTGACGCCCTCTGGGGCCAACGTCCTGACTTTC
CASSLVTPSGANVLTF
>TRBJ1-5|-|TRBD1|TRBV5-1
TGCGCCAGCAGCTTGGCAGGGGGCCTCAATCAGCCCCAGCATTTT
CASSLAGGLNQPQHF
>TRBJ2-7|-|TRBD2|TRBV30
TGTGCCTGGGGGCAGGGACTAGGCTACGAGCAGTACTTC
CAWGQGLGYEQYF
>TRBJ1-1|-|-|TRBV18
TGTGCCAGCTCACCTCGGGACGGAATCACTGAAGCTTTCTTT
CASSPRDGITEAFF
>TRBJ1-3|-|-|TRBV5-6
TGTGCCAGCAGCGGCCGGGGCTACTCTGGAAACACCATATATTTT
CASSGRGYSGNTIYF
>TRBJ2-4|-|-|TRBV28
TGTGCCAGCAGTTTCGGACAAACCCGGGCCAAAAACATTCAGTACTTC
CASSFGQTRAKNIQYF
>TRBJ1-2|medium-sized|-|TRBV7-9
TGTGCCAGCAGCTTAGATGGGAGTTTCTATGGCTACACCTTC
CASSLDGSFYGYTF
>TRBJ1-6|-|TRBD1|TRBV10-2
TGCGCCAGCAGCCGGACAGGTAGCTCCTATAATTCACCCCTCCACTTT
CASSRTGSSYNSPLHF
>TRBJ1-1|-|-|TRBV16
TGTGCCAGCAGCCAATCCCCAATGACTGAAGCTTTCTTT
CASSQSPMTEAFF
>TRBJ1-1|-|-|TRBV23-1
TGCGCCAGCAGTCAATGTGCGCCTCACCTGAACACTGAAGCTTTCTTT
CASSQCAPHLNTEAFF
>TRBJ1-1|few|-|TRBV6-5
TGTGCCAGCAGTTACGCCAAGAACACTGAAGCTTTCTTT
CASSYAKNTEAFF
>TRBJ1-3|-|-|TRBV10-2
TGCGCCAGCAGCCGGGACGGACCCGCCGCCTCTGGAAACACCATATATTTT
CASSRDGPAASGNTIYF